The 10 T cell receptor beta chains given below trace back to one sample, sequenced in a study of blood T cell repertoires in COVID-19. The assay was immunoSEQ multiplex PCR, and TCRdb's table has in-frame clones only and misses some. The table has just over 300,000 clones, over 85% seen once; the top ten hold approximately 1.8%. The source material was peripheral blood. Receptors were obtained from a woman aged 25 to 39 with COVID-19, enrolled during active disease.

The rearrangement links TRBV28 to TRBJ1-2; no firm D call. V lost 7 bases and J 4 bases, leaving 16 bases between the germline ends. The CDR3 is 14 amino acids. The V gene's germline CDR1 is MDHEN and CDR2 SYDVKM. CDR3 DNA sequence: TGTGCCAGCACCCCGGGGTCAACCACCTATGGCTACACCTTC. Its protein product is CASTPGSTTYGYTF.

V gene TRBV9 combines with J gene TRBJ1-2; tentative D call: TRBD1 (6 bases). Germline assignment: CDR1 SGDLS and CDR2 YYNGEE. Trimming left V 3 bases short and J 6 bases short, with 15 bases between. The CDR3 consists of 14 residues. The DNA for the CDR3 is TGTGCCAGCAGCGCGAATGTCTGGGACAATGGCTACACCTTC. Amino acid sequence: CASSANVWDNGYTF.

This sequence joins TRBV6-1 and TRBJ2-5; D is perhaps TRBD1 (6 bases). The CDR3 is made up of 15 amino acids. CDR1 and CDR2 (germline): MNHNS, SASEGT. The V end was cut by 0 bases, the J end by 9 bases, with 17 bases between. In DNA form, the CDR3 reads TGTGCCAGCAGTGAAGCGCCTCAAAGCCGACAGGCCCAGTACTTC. This encodes CASSEAPQSRQAQYF.

J is TRBJ1-6 and V is TRBV18, with D possibly matching TRBD1 (5 bases). The germline V and J ends were trimmed by 6 bases and 7 bases, with 13 bases remaining between them. From germline, CDR1 is KGHSH and CDR2 LQKENI. This CDR3 contains 14 residues. The chain's CDR3 is CASSRDSKNSPLHF. As DNA, the CDR3 is TGTGCCAGCTCCCGGGACTCAAAGAATTCACCCCTCCACTTT.

The rearrangement uses TRBV5-1 and TRBJ2-1; 8 bases fit TRBD2. The junction had 8 bases not matched to a gene; V was cut back by 4 bases and J by 5 bases. Germline values: CDR1 SGHRS, CDR2 YFSETQ. The CDR3 length is 15 residues. The CDR3 region is CASSRGLAENNEQFF. CDR3 in DNA: TGCGCCAGCAGCCGCGGACTAGCAGAAAACAATGAGCAGTTCTTC.

V usage is TRBV5-1 and J usage is TRBJ2-1; tentatively, D is TRBD1 (6 bases). The V end lost 4 bases, the J end lost 8 bases, and 16 bases lay between the germline ends. The CDR3 length is 14 residues. The germline V gene encodes CDR1 SGHRS and CDR2 YFSETQ. In DNA form, the CDR3 reads TGCGCCAGCAGCCCCGACAGGCCGGAGGATGAGCAGTTCTTC. It translates to CASSPDRPEDEQFF.

The chain joins TRBV9 to TRBJ2-3, with unresolved D. V lost 0 bases to trimming and J lost 1 base, with 6 bases between them. The CDR3 consists of 14 residues. The V gene's germline CDR1 is SGDLS and CDR2 YYNGEE. The CDR3 region is CASSVARGTDTQYF. The CDR3 DNA is TGTGCCAGCAGCGTAGCTCGGGGCACAGATACGCAGTATTTT. The full variable domain, in which reference TRBV9 and TRBJ2-3 provide the parts outside the CDR3, is DSGVTQTPKHLITATGQRVTLRCSPRSGDLSVYWYQQSLDQGLQFLIQYYNGEERAKGNILERFSAQQFPDLHSELNLSSLELGDSALYFCASSVARGTDTQYFGPGTRLTVL.

The chain uses TRBV7-2 and TRBJ2-7; tentatively, D is TRBD2 (6 bases). Germline V lookup: CDR1 SGHTA, CDR2 FQGNSA. With 0 bases removed from V and 3 bases from J, the gap between germline ends came to 12 bases. This CDR3 has 15 amino acids. CDR3 bases: TGTGCCAGCAGCTTAGCGGGGGGAGTAGTCTACGAGCAGTACGTC. Protein product: CASSLAGGVVYEQYV.

The gene calls are TRBV2 and TRBJ1-5; 7 nucleotides align to TRBD1. Germline CDR1 SNHLY, CDR2 FYNNEI. V shed 6 bases and J 1 base; nucleotides not matched to a gene: 6. This CDR3 is 15 amino acids long. The CDR3 bases are TGTGCCAGCAGAAGACAGGGTTCGAGCAATCAGCCCCAGCATTTT. Translating it yields CASRRQGSSNQPQHF.

The table lists this clone with a count of one. The genes are TRBV9 and TRBJ1-2; possibly TRBD1 for D (5 bases). Germline V gene data show CDR1 as SGDLS and CDR2 as YYNGEE. Trimming pared 0 bases from V and 0 bases from J, leaving 6 bases between. The CDR3 consists of 14 residues. This chain's CDR3 is CASSVARANYGYTF. The CDR3 coding sequence is TGTGCCAGCAGCGTAGCCAGGGCTAACTATGGCTACACCTTC.